This T cell receptor beta chain was captured by sequencing in a study of blood T cell repertoires in COVID-19. Study-level information: The United States, Italy and Spain supplied acute and convalescent COVID-19 samples. Sample material is recorded as cDNA or gDNA derived from T cells, B-cell-depleted T cells, or PBMCs.

Original processing notes: Nucleated cell number was recorded as an estimate derived from reference gene primer amplification. TCRdb's copy holds only in-frame clones and misses some; the assay was immunoSEQ multiplex PCR. The V and J calls and the clone size are those of that table, but D and trimming were determined from the DNA. The table has around 29,000 clones, roughly nine tenths seen once. Sequenced input: peripheral blood. This sequence originates from a human donor in a cohort sampled during active COVID-19.

The CDR3 here is CASSLGGGNTEAFF. Written as DNA, the CDR3 is TGTGCCAGCAGCTTAGGAGGGGGGAACACTGAAGCTTTCTTT. The rearrangement uses TRBV7-9 and TRBJ1-1; D is possibly TRBD1 (6 bases). Trimming pared 1 base from V and 1 base from J, leaving 7 bases between. In germline, CDR1 is SEHNR, CDR2 FQNEAQ (reference sequence). The CDR3 loop spans 14 amino acids.